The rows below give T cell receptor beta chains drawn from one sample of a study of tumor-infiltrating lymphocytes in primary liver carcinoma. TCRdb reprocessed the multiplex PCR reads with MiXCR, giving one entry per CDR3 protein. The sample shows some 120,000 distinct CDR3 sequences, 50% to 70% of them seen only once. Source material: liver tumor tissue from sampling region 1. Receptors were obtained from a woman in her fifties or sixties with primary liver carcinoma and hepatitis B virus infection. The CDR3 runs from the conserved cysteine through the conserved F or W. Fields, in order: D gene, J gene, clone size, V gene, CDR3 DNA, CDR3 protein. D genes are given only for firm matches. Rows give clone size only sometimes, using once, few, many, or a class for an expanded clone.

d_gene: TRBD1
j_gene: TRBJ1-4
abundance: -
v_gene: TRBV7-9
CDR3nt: TGTGCCAGCAGCTTTGGACAGGGGGAAAAACTGTTTTTT
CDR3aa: CASSFGQGEKLFF

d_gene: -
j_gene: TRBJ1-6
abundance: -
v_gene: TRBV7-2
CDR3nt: TGTGCCAGCGGGGGCCCTTATAATTCACCCCTCCACTTT
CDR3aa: CASGGPYNSPLHF

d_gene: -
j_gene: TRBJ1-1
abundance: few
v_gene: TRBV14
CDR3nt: TGTGCCGGCAGCCACCAGCGACGGATGAACACTGAAGCTTTCTTT
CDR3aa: CAGSHQRRMNTEAFF

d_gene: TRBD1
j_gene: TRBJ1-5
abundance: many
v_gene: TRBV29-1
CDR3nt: TGCAGCGTTGAAGTTGGGACAGGGGGACAGCCCCAGCATTTT
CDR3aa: CSVEVGTGGQPQHF

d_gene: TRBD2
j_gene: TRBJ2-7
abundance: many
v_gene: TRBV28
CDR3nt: TGTGCCAGCACCAACAGACTAGCGGGGACTAACGAGCAGTACTTC
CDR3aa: CASTNRLAGTNEQYF

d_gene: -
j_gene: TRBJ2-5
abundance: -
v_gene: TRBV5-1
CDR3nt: TGCGCCAGCAGCTCAGGGGACAAGGACGGAGAGACCCAGTACTTC
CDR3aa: CASSSGDKDGETQYF

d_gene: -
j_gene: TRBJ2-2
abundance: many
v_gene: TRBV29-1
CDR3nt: TGCAGCGTATCCGGGGCCGGCGATCCAACCGGGGAGCTGTTTTTT
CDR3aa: CSVSGAGDPTGELFF

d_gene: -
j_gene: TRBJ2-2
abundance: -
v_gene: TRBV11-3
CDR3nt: TGTGCCAGCATCTTAGTCCTACTGAAATCGAACACCGGGGAGCTGTCTTTT
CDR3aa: CASILVLLKSNTGELSF

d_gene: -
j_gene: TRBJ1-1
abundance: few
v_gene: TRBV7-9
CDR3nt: TGTGCCAGCAGCCTGTCGACGGCGGTGTTTGTCTTT
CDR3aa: CASSLSTAVFVF

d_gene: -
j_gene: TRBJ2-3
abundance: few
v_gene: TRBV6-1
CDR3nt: TGTGCCAGCAGTGAAATCGGCGGCACAGATATGCAGTATTTT
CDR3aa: CASSEIGGTDMQYF

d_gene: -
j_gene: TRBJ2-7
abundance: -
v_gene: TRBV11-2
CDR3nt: TGTGCCAGCAGCTTAGAGCCAGGCCATATGTCCGGGCAGTACTTC
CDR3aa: CASSLEPGHMSGQYF

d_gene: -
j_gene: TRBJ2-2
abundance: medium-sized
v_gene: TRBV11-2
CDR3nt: TGTGCCAGCAGCTTAGAGGCTAACGGGGAGCTGTTTTTT
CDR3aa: CASSLEANGELFF

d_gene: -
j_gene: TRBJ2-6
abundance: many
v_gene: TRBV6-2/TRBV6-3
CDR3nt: TGTGCCAGCAGTTACCTCGGGGACTCTGGGGCCAACGTCCTGACTTTC
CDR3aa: CASSYLGDSGANVLTF

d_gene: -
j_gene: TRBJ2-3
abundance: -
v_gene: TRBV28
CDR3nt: TGTGTCAGCAGTCTAGTACTAGTATCGAACACAGATACGCAGTATTTT
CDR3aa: CVSSLVLVSNTDTQYF

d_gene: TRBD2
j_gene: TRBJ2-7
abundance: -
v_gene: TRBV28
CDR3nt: TGTGCCAGCAGCCCCGCGGGGGGGGCGACCTACGAGCAGTACTTC
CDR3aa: CASSPAGGATYEQYF

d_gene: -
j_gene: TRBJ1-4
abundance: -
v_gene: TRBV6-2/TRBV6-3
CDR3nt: TGTGCCAGCAGACGCGTCAGGGATCGGGAGAAACTGTTTTTT
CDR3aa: CASRRVRDREKLFF

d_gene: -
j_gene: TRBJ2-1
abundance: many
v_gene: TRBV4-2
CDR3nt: TGTGCCAGCAGCCAAGATAGCGGAACCTACAATGAGCAGTTCTTC
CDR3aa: CASSQDSGTYNEQFF

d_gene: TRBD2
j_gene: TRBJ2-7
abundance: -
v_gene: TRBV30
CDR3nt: TGTGCCTGGAGTGGGACTAGCGGGAGGCGACACGAGCAGTACTTC
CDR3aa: CAWSGTSGRRHEQYF

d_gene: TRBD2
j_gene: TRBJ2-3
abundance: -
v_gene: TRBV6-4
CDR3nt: TGTGCCAGCAGTGACTCGCGGGGGACCAGCACAGATACGCAGTATTTT
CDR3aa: CASSDSRGTSTDTQYF

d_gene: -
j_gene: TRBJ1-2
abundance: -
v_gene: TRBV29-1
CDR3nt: TGCAGCGTTGAGGACGGCGGCTACGGCTACACCTTC
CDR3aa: CSVEDGGYGYTF

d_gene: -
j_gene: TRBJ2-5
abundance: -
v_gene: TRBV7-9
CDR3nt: TGTGCCAGCAGCAAAGGGATTAGTGTCCGTGAAGAGACCCAGTACTTC
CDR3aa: CASSKGISVREETQYF

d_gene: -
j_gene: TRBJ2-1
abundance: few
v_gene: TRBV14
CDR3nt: TGTGCCAGCAGCCCCCCCGGGACCTACTACAATGAGCAGTTCTTC
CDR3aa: CASSPPGTYYNEQFF

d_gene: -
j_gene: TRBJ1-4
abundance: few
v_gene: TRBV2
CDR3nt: TGTGCCAGCCGTGGACGAGGGGGTCTAAGTATGGTGTTTTTT
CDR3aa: CASRGRGGLSMVFF

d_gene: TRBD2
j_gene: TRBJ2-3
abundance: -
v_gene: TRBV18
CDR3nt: TGTGCCAGCTCACGGGCCCAGCGGGAGAACACAGATACGCAGTATTTT
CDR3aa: CASSRAQRENTDTQYF

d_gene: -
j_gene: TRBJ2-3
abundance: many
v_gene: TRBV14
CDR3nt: TGTGCCAGCAGCCAAGATCGTCATACGCAGTATTTT
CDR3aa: CASSQDRHTQYF

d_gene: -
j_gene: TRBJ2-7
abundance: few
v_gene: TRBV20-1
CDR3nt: TGCAGTGCTAGTCAGGGTTTAGGCGAGCAGTACTTC
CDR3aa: CSASQGLGEQYF

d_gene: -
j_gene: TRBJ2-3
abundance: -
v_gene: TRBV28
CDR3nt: TGTGCCAGCAGTTTAATTGTTTCGGTGCCCACAGATACGCAGTATTTT
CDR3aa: CASSLIVSVPTDTQYF

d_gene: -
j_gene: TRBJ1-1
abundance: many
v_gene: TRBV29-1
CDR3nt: TGCAGCGTTGAAGGCAGGGAAGTAGCTTTCTTT
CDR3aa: CSVEGREVAFF

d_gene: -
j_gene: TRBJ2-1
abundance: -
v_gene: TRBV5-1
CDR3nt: TGCGCCAGCAGCCCCACCAACGGTCCCGGGGAGCAGTTCTTC
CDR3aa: CASSPTNGPGEQFF

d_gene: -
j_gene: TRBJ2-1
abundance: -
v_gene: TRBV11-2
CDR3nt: TGTGGCAGCAACTTGGCTTTGATGCCGTTCTTC
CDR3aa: CGSNLALMPFF

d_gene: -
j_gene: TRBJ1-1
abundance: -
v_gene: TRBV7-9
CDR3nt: TGTGCCAGCAGCTTAGCCGCCCCGTGTGGGCAGGTCCCGGGGAACACTGAAGCTTTCTTT
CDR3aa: CASSLAAPCGQVPGNTEAFF

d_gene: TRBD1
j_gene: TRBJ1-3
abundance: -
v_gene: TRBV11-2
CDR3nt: TGTGCCAGCACCAACGACAGGGCAACTCCTGGAAACACCATATATTTT
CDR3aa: CASTNDRATPGNTIYF

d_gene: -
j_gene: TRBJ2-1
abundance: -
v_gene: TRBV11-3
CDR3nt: TGTCCCAGCAGCTCGGATTACAACAATGAGCAGTTCTTC
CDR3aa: CPSSSDYNNEQFF